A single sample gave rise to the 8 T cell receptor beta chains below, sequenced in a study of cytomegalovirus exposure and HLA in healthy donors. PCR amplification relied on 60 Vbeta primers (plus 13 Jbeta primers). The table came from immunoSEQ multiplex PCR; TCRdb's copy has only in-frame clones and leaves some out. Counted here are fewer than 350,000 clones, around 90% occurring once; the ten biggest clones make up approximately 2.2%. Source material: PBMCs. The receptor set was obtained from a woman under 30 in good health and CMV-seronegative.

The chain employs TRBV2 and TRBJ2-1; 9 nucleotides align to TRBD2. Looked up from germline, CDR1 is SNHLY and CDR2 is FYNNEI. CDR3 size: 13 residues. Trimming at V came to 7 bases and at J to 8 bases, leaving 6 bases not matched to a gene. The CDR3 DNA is TGTGCCAGCAATAGCGGGGGCATTTATGAGCAGTTCTTC. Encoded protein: CASNSGGIYEQFF.

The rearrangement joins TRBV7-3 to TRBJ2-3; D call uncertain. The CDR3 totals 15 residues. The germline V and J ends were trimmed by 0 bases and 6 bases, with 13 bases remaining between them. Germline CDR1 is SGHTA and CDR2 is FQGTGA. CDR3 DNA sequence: TGTGCCAGCAGCTTAACGCCTTCGGGTTCCGATACGCAGTATTTT. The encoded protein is CASSLTPSGSDTQYF.

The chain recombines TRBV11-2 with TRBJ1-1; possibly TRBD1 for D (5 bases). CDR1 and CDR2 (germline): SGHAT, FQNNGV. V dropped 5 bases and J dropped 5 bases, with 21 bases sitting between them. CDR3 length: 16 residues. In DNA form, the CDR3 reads TGTGCCAGCAGCCCCAGGGAGGGGCAAATTAGGACTGAAGCTTTCTTT. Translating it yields CASSPREGQIRTEAFF. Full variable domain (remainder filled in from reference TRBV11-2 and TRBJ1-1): EAGVAQSPRYKIIEKRQSVAFWCNPISGHATLYWYQQILGQGPKLLIQFQNNGVVDDSQLPKDRFSAERLKGVDSTLKIQPAKLEDSAVYLCASSPREGQIRTEAFFGQGTRLTVV.

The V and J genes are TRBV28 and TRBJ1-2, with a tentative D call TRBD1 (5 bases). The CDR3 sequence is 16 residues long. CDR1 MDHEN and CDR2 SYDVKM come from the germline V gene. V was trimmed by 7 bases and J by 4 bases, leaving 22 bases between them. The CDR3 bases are TGTGCCAGCACCACCACTCGGGGGGGAGGACCCTATGGCTACACCTTC. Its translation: CASTTTRGGGPYGYTF.

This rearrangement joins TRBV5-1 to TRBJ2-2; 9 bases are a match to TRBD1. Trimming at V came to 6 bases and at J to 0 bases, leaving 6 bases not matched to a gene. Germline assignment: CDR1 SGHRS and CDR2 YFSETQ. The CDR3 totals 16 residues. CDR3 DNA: TGCGCCAGCATGGGGACAGGGAAGTCGAACACCGGGGAGCTGTTTTTT. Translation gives CASMGTGKSNTGELFF.

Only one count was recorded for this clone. The CDR3 protein is CASSQAGAPGETQYF. CDR3 DNA: TGTGCCAGCAGCCAAGCGGGGGCCCCCGGGGAGACCCAGTACTTC. The chain couples TRBV7-9 to TRBJ2-5; TRBD2 aligns across 8 bases. Germline V gene lookup returns CDR1 SEHNR and CDR2 FQNEAQ (reference sequence). This CDR3 is 15 amino acids long. After removal of 5 bases from V and 5 bases from J, the junction contained 10 bases not matched to a gene.

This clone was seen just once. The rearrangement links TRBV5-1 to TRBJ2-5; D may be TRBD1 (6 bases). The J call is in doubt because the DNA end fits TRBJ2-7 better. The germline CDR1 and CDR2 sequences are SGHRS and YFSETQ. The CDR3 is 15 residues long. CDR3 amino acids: CASSGGTGSSYEQYF. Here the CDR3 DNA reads TGCGCCAGCAGCGGGGGAACAGGGAGCTCCTACGAGCAGTACTTC.

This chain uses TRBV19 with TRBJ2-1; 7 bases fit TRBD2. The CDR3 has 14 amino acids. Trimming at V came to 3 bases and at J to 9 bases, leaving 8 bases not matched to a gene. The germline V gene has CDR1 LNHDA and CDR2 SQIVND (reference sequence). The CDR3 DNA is TGTGCCAGTAGTATCACTAGCGCGCGGCGTGAGCAGTTCTTC. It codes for CASSITSARREQFF.